This section outlines one T cell receptor beta chain sequence together with its context. This entry comes from a study of CD8+ T cells in alopecia areata. It was cDNA, reverse transcribed from extracted RNA, that served as the sequencing template. The repertoire was sequenced with immunoSEQ multiplex PCR; TCRdb's copy has only in-frame clones and lacks some. The sample lists 110,000 or so clones, 55% to 80% occurring once. This CDR3 spans 14 amino acids. Germline values: CDR1 MNHEY, CDR2 SMNVEV (reference sequence). The V gene lost 3 bases and the J gene lost 7 bases, with 10 bases spanning the gap. Sequenced sample: CD4+ T cells sorted from blood. The receptor's source is a human donor in good health. J is TRBJ1-6 and V is TRBV27; D unclear. The CDR3 DNA reads TGTGCCAGCAGTTTTAGTCAGCCCAATTCACCCCTCCACTTT. Translating it yields CASSFSQPNSPLHF.